A selection of T cell receptor beta chains follows, all from one sample in a study of blood T cell repertoires in COVID-19. The data were produced by immunoSEQ multiplex PCR, yet TCRdb's version contains in-frame clones alone and is incomplete. The sample gives 150,000 to 200,000 clones, around 89% of which show up once; under 2% is in the top ten. The specimen sequenced was peripheral blood. These receptors all come from a man between 18 and 35 years old who had recovered from COVID-19. Each CDR3 is given with its conserved first and last residue. The D gene is left open where the match is weak. Not every row has a clone size; where given, it reads once, few, many or a size class.

clone_size | j_call | d_call | v_call | cdr3_nt | cdr3_aa
many | TRBJ2-7 | NA | TRBV27 | TGTGCCAGCGCAGATCTCCGGGACAAGTTCTACGAGCAGTACTTC | CASADLRDKFYEQYF
NA | TRBJ2-7 | TRBD2 | TRBV27 | TGTGCCAGCAGTTTATTTTCAGCGGGACGCGAGCAGTACTTC | CASSLFSAGREQYF
NA | TRBJ2-1 | NA | TRBV4-3 | TGCGCCAGCAGCCAAGCCTCTTACAATGAGCAGTTCTTC | CASSQASYNEQFF
few | TRBJ2-7 | TRBD1 | TRBV10-2 | TGCGCCAGCAGCCGGGACAGGGAGGGTCGTGAGCAGTACTTC | CASSRDREGREQYF
NA | TRBJ2-1 | TRBD1 | TRBV7-7 | TGTGCTAGCAGCCTCGGGACAGGCTCCTACAATGAGCAGTTCTTC | CASSLGTGSYNEQFF
NA | TRBJ1-3 | NA | TRBV7-2 | TGTGCCAGCAGCCCCGACAGAATTGGAAACACCATATATTTT | CASSPDRIGNTIYF
NA | TRBJ1-1 | NA | TRBV5-6 | TGTGCCAGCAGCTCCCTTCATCCCGGGACACCCAAAGCTTTCTTT | CASSSLHPGTPKAFF
once | TRBJ1-5 | TRBD1 | TRBV28 | TGTGCCAGCAGTGCCGGGACAGGGGACAATCAGCCCCAGCATTTT | CASSAGTGDNQPQHF
once | TRBJ2-5 | NA | TRBV5-5 | TGTGCCAGCAGCTTGGGAGGGATGAAGACCCAGTACTTC | CASSLGGMKTQYF
once | TRBJ2-7 | NA | TRBV27 | TGTGCCAGCAGTTTACGAGGCCCGGCAGAGAGCTCCTACGAGCAGTACTTC | CASSLRGPAESSYEQYF
NA | TRBJ1-1 | NA | TRBV6-5 | TGTGCCAGCAGTTACTCGATTGGCGGTGAAGCTTTCTTT | CASSYSIGGEAFF
NA | TRBJ1-2 | NA | TRBV7-3 | TGTGCCAGCAGTACAGGGACGGGCAGCTATGGCTACACCTTC | CASSTGTGSYGYTF
NA | TRBJ1-2 | NA | TRBV3-1/TRBV3-2 | TGTGCCAGCAGCCTTACACCCCTTGGCTACACCTTC | CASSLTPLGYTF
NA | TRBJ2-5 | TRBD1 | TRBV5-6 | TGTGCCAGCAGCCCAGACAGGGAAGAGACCCAGTACTTC | CASSPDREETQYF
NA | TRBJ2-2 | TRBD1 | TRBV5-4 | TGTGCCAGCAGCTTGGGTGGGACAGGGACCAACACCGGGGAGCTGTTTTTT | CASSLGGTGTNTGELFF
NA | TRBJ2-1 | TRBD2 | TRBV2 | TGTGCCAGCAGGGCCGGGGCGGGGACCGCGGGGGGCAATGAGCAGTTCTTC | CASRAGAGTAGGNEQFF
NA | TRBJ2-5 | NA | TRBV3-1/TRBV3-2 | TGTGCCAGCAGCCCAGGGTACCAAGAGACCCAGTACTTC | CASSPGYQETQYF
NA | TRBJ2-3 | NA | TRBV18 | TGTGCCAGCTCACCTCTCAGGGGCACAGATACGCAGTATTTT | CASSPLRGTDTQYF
NA | TRBJ2-7 | NA | TRBV6-6 | TGTGCCAGCAGTTACTCGGGAGCCTACGAGCAGTACTTC | CASSYSGAYEQYF
NA | TRBJ1-1 | NA | TRBV10-1 | TGCGCCAGCAGTGAGACGGTAGACACTGAAGCTTTCTTT | CASSETVDTEAFF
NA | TRBJ1-1 | NA | TRBV12-3/TRBV12-4 | TGTGCCAGCAGATTACAGTCGAACACTGAAGCTTTCTTT | CASRLQSNTEAFF
NA | TRBJ1-1 | NA | TRBV6-1 | TGTGCCAGCAGTGAAGTCATACACGCTGAAGCTTTCTTT | CASSEVIHAEAFF
NA | TRBJ2-7 | TRBD1 | TRBV4-3 | TGCGCCAGCAGCCACCCGGGACAGGGTAGGTACGAGCAGTACTTC | CASSHPGQGRYEQYF
NA | TRBJ1-1 | TRBD1 | TRBV7-9 | TGTGCCACCGAACAGGGGGCGGCTGAAGCTTTCTTT | CATEQGAAEAFF
NA | TRBJ2-7 | TRBD1 | TRBV28 | TGTGCCAGCAGTTTATGGGGGACAGGGATACTCGAGCAGTACTTC | CASSLWGTGILEQYF
once | TRBJ2-3 | TRBD2 | TRBV12-3/TRBV12-4 | TGTGCCACCACCGGCCTAACAGGACTAGCGACTCGTTTT | CATTGLTGLATRF
once | TRBJ2-5 | TRBD2 | TRBV5-1 | TGCGCCAGCAGCCTGGCGGGGGGAACAAAGGTAGGAGAGACCCAGTACTTC | CASSLAGGTKVGETQYF
NA | TRBJ2-1 | NA | TRBV7-2 | TGTGCCAGCAGCCATAAAAGAGCAACCTACAATGAGCAGTTCTTC | CASSHKRATYNEQFF
NA | TRBJ2-4 | NA | TRBV29-1 | TGCAGCGTTCCTGGAGTAGCCAAAAACATTCAGTACTTC | CSVPGVAKNIQYF
NA | TRBJ2-7 | TRBD2 | TRBV20-1 | TGCAGTGCTAGTCGGCTAGCGGGGGTTGGCGAGCAGTACTTC | CSASRLAGVGEQYF
once | TRBJ2-2 | TRBD1 | TRBV14 | TGTGCCAGCAGCCACGGGACAGGGGGAACCGGGGAGCTGTTTTTT | CASSHGTGGTGELFF
NA | TRBJ2-5 | TRBD2 | TRBV6-5 | TGTGCCAGCAGTTGGGGACTAAACGGGGAGACCCAGTACTTC | CASSWGLNGETQYF
NA | TRBJ1-1 | TRBD1 | TRBV6-5 | TGTGCCAGCAGGCAAAACAGGGGGCAGAGCACTGAAGCTTTCTTT | CASRQNRGQSTEAFF
many | TRBJ1-2 | TRBD1 | TRBV10-3 | TGTGCCATCAGGGGGGACAGGGGGCCCCTCTATGGCTACACCTTC | CAIRGDRGPLYGYTF
NA | TRBJ2-4 | TRBD1 | TRBV28 | TGTGCCAGCAGTTTCCCAGGACAGGGGAAAAACATTCAGTACTTC | CASSFPGQGKNIQYF
NA | TRBJ2-5 | TRBD2 | TRBV6-5 | TGTGCCAGCAGTTCGGGAGGGGAGACCCAGTACTTC | CASSSGGETQYF
NA | TRBJ1-1 | TRBD1 | TRBV19 | TGTGCCAGTAGTATTAGGACAGGGTCGAACACTGAAGCTTTCTTT | CASSIRTGSNTEAFF
once | TRBJ2-7 | NA | TRBV7-2 | TGTGCCAGCAGCCCTCGAGGGGGCTACGAGCAGTACTTC | CASSPRGGYEQYF
NA | TRBJ2-1 | TRBD2 | TRBV28 | TGTGCCAGCAGTTTATTCGGCCGGGGGGGTAACAATGAGCAGTTCTTC | CASSLFGRGGNNEQFF
NA | TRBJ2-1 | TRBD2 | TRBV27 | TGTGCCAGCAGTTGGATCCTAGCGGGAGGGAGCAATGAGCAGTTCTTC | CASSWILAGGSNEQFF
few | TRBJ2-2 | TRBD2 | TRBV6-5 | TGTGCCAGCAGTTATACGACTAGCGGGAACACCGGGGAGCTGTTTTTT | CASSYTTSGNTGELFF
NA | TRBJ2-5 | NA | TRBV3-1/TRBV3-2 | TGTGCCAGCAGCCAAGAGGGCCAGGGTGGCGAGACCCAGTACTTC | CASSQEGQGGETQYF
NA | TRBJ1-2 | NA | TRBV7-2 | TGTGCCAGCAGCTTTCAGATTCGCTACACCTTC | CASSFQIRYTF
NA | TRBJ2-2 | NA | TRBV7-9 | TGTGCCAGCACCCCGAGGGAGCGGACGGACACCGGGGAGCTGTTTTTT | CASTPRERTDTGELFF
NA | TRBJ1-1 | NA | TRBV4-1 | TGCGCCAGCAGCCAAGAGGGGGGCACTGAAGCTTTCTTT | CASSQEGGTEAFF
NA | TRBJ2-1 | TRBD2 | TRBV25-1 | TGTGCCAGCAGTGAAAGGCTAGCGGGAGCAACCGAGCAGTTCTTC | CASSERLAGATEQFF
NA | TRBJ2-7 | TRBD1 | TRBV5-8 | TGTGCCAGCAGCGGGTCAGGGGGCCAATTTTACGAGCAGTACTTC | CASSGSGGQFYEQYF